What follows describes a single T cell receptor beta chain. The antigen is not known. The table came from immunoSEQ multiplex PCR; TCRdb's copy has only in-frame clones and leaves some out. This sample yields 50,000 to 60,000 clones, of which around 90% are seen a single time; roughly a sixth belongs to the top ten. This CDR3 contains 14 residues. Germline loops: CDR1 SGHTA, CDR2 FQGNSA. Trimming cost V 5 bases and J 8 bases, with 18 bases left between them. The data derive from a study of T cells in localized non-small cell lung cancer. Regarding the study as a whole: Of the top 100 tumor clones, median around 60 were in adjacent lung, approximately 28 among its top 100.

The V call is TRBV7-2, the J call TRBJ1-2, with D maybe TRBD1 (5 bases). The specimen comprised PBMCs, sampled before any cancer treatment. The TCR sequence derives from a female donor with stage II lung adenocarcinoma. CDR3 nucleotide sequence: TGTGCCAGCAGCACCAACCTCAGGGATTACGGCTACACCTTC. The encoded protein is CASSTNLRDYGYTF.